The 32 T cell receptor beta chains presented below share a single source sample, sequenced in a study of regulatory T cells in long-lasting Graves disease. Time point reported: newly diagnosed GD, antithyroid drugs for less than 3 months. After RNA was extracted from PBMCs, the TCR library was made from it. Relying on iRepertoire HTBI primers and Arm-PCR of CDR3 regions, the team built TCR beta libraries. TCRdb used MiXCR to reprocess the multiplex PCR reads, holding one entry per CDR3 protein. The table records 500,000 or so distinct CDR3 sequences, about 16% of them present only once. The data were also submitted as part of a second study, on T cells in Graves' hyperthyroidism and ophthalmopathy.

Here the sequenced sample was peripheral blood mononuclear cells (PBMCs), taken at new diagnosis, from a patient treated with antithyroid drugs. These receptors came from a woman aged 35-65 years with Graves disease.

This chain uses TRBV5-1 with TRBJ2-1, with D maybe TRBD1 (6 bases). CDR1 and CDR2 (germline): SGHRS, YFSETQ. The CDR3 loop spans 13 amino acids. Trimming removed 7 bases from V and 5 bases from J, with 13 bases in between. In DNA form, the CDR3 reads TGCGCCAGCGGGGTGGACAGAAACAATGAGCAGTTCTTC. Amino acid sequence: CASGVDRNNEQFF.

At least ten counts were recorded for this clonotype. V usage is TRBV28 and J usage is TRBJ2-2, with 11 bases aligning to TRBD1. Trimming at V came to 4 bases and at J to 5 bases, leaving 9 bases not matched to a gene. Germline V gives CDR1 MDHEN, CDR2 SYDVKM. This CDR3 is 17 amino acids long. CDR3 loop: CASSWTGGARGTGELFF. The CDR3 region has the DNA TGTGCCAGCAGTTGGACAGGGGGCGCGAGAGGGACCGGGGAGCTGTTTTTT. The full variable domain, in which reference TRBV28 and TRBJ2-2 provide the parts outside the CDR3, is DVKVTQSSRYLVKRTGEKVFLECVQDMDHENMFWYRQDPGLGLRLIYFSYDVKMKEKGDIPEGYSVSREKKERFSLILESASTNQTSMYLCASSWTGGARGTGELFFGEGSRLTVL.

The chain joins TRBV5-6 to TRBJ2-5; TRBD2 agrees at 9 bases. The J segment lost 3 bases and the V segment lost 2 bases, leaving 8 bases of the junction unmatched. Germline values: CDR1 SGHDT, CDR2 YYEEEE. The CDR3 is made up of 16 amino acids. The CDR3 nucleotides are TGTGCCAGCAGCTTCTTCGCGGGGGGGAGCAAAGAGACCCAGTACTTC. Amino acid sequence: CASSFFAGGSKETQYF.

This clonotype was observed a handful of times. Just one base apart from a much larger clone, this may be a read error. This CDR3 fails to terminate in the conserved phenylalanine or tryptophan, so it likely reflects a read error. The rearrangement joins TRBV6-1 to TRBJ1-1; D is ambiguous. This CDR3 region has 14 residues. Trimming left V 1 base short and J 2 bases short, with 8 bases between. The germline gives CDR1 MNHNS, CDR2 SASEGT. The CDR3 nucleotides read TGTGCCAGCAGTGAAGGGCAGAGCAACACTGAAGCTTTCTCT. Amino acids: CASSEGQSNTEAFS.

This clonotype was detected ten times or more. This chain connects TRBV30 to TRBJ1-5, with D perhaps matching TRBD1 (6 bases). Germline V gene lookup returns CDR1 GTSNPN and CDR2 SVGIG (reference sequence). Trimming shortened V by 5 bases and J by 2 bases, and 13 bases separated the two germline ends. This CDR3 comprises 14 residues. CDR3 protein: CAWGYGGRNQPQHF. CDR3 in DNA: TGTGCCTGGGGGTATGGGGGGCGCAATCAGCCCCAGCATTTT.

This clonotype was recorded at least ten times. V usage is TRBV5-6 and J usage is TRBJ2-1, with 9 bases matching TRBD1. This CDR3 comprises 18 residues. The V gene end was trimmed by 1 base and the J gene end by 3 bases; junction bases not matched to a gene: 11. Germline V lookup: CDR1 SGHDT, CDR2 YYEEEE. CDR3 sequence reads: CASSLPGSTGGNYNEQFF. In nucleotides, the CDR3 is TGTGCCAGCAGCTTGCCCGGTTCTACAGGGGGCAACTACAATGAGCAGTTCTTC.

About this clonotype itself: One base away lies a much larger clone, so this may be a sequencing read error. V is TRBV6-4 and J is TRBJ2-1, with 7 bases identical to TRBD1. With 5 bases clipped from V and 6 bases from J, the junction kept 7 bases outside the gene matches. The CDR3 consists of 14 residues. The germline gives CDR1 MRHNA, CDR2 SNTAGT. The CDR3 reads CASSKLDRVNEQFF. DNA for the CDR3: TGTGCCAGCAGTAAATTAGACAGGGTCAATGAGCAGTTCTTC.

This clonotype has a handful of counts. The chain links TRBV18 to TRBJ2-5; no definite D call. The CDR3 runs to 13 residues. The germline CDR1 and CDR2 sequences are KGHSH and LQKENI. The ends were cut back, 4 bases at V and 1 base at J, with 7 bases in the middle. CDR3 sequence (DNA): TGTGCCAGCTCACTACAGAGCCAAGAGACCCAGTACTTC. This codes for CASSLQSQETQYF.

There are many counts of this clonotype. The gene calls are TRBV10-3 and TRBJ2-3; 11 bases fit TRBD2. The germline CDR1 and CDR2 sequences are ENHRY and SYGVKD. This CDR3 is 13 amino acids long. V lost 10 bases to trimming and J lost 4 bases; unmatched junction nucleotides: 4. In nucleotides, the CDR3 is TGTGCCACCACACTAGCGGGGGCAGATACGCAGTATTTT. It encodes CATTLAGADTQYF.

This clonotype was seen ten or more times. The gene calls are TRBV11-2 and TRBJ1-1; D is uncertain. The CDR3 covers 12 residues. Trimming shortened V by 0 bases and J by 6 bases, and 5 bases separated the two germline ends. CDR1 and CDR2 (germline): SGHAT, FQNNGV. The CDR3 is CASSLDRPEAFF. The CDR3 DNA follows: TGTGCCAGCAGCTTAGATAGGCCTGAAGCTTTCTTT. The full variable domain, with the rest looked up from reference TRBV11-2 and TRBJ1-1, is EAGVAQSPRYKIIEKRQSVAFWCNPISGHATLYWYQQILGQGPKLLIQFQNNGVVDDSQLPKDRFSAERLKGVDSTLKIQPAKLEDSAVYLCASSLDRPEAFFGQGTRLTVV.

V gene TRBV10-1 combines with J gene TRBJ2-7; D perhaps matches TRBD1 (6 bases). The CDR3 length is 13 residues. CDR1 and CDR2 (germline): WNHNN, SYGVQD (reference sequence). V was clipped by 6 bases and J by 3 bases, with 12 bases between them. The CDR3 spells CASSREGGYEQYF. DNA for the CDR3: TGCGCCAGCAGCCGGGAAGGGGGCTACGAGCAGTACTTC.

This clonotype was counted ten times or more. The V call is TRBV6-1, the J call TRBJ2-7; D may be TRBD1 or TRBD2 (5 bases each). V was shortened by 7 bases and J by 1 base, with 14 bases between the two germline ends. This CDR3 contains 14 residues. Germline loops: CDR1 MNHNS, CDR2 SASEGT. The CDR3 DNA reads TGTGCCAGCAAAACCGGGACGGCGTCCTACGAGCAGTACTTC. Its translation is CASKTGTASYEQYF.

The chain has TRBV29-1 and TRBJ1-4; no firm D call. Trimming removed 0 bases from V and 7 bases from J, with 9 bases in between. The germline gives CDR1 SQVTM, CDR2 ANQGSEA. The CDR3 extends over 13 amino acids. CDR3 nucleotides: TGCAGCGTTGAAGAACAACATGGTGAAAAACTGTTTTTT. Protein product: CSVEEQHGEKLFF.

A note on this clonotype: A much larger clone lies a single base off, so this may be a read error. V gene TRBV2 combines with J gene TRBJ2-7; 8 bases fit TRBD2. The germline gives CDR1 SNHLY, CDR2 FYNNEI. This CDR3 is built from 13 residues. The DNA for the CDR3 is TGTGTCAGCAGCCGGACTAGCCGGGGCGAGCAGTACTTC. Translated: CVSSRTSRGEQYF.

The chain uses TRBV5-4 and TRBJ2-1; a possible D gene is TRBD2 (7 bases). CDR1 is SGHNT and CDR2 is YYREEE in the germline V gene (reference sequence). The CDR3 has 16 residues. V lost 0 bases to trimming and J lost 7 bases, with 17 bases between them. CDR3 sequence reads: CASSLDKRGGTNEQFF. In nucleotides, the CDR3 is TGTGCCAGCAGCTTGGATAAGAGGGGGGGGACGAATGAGCAGTTCTTC.

The chain joins TRBV29-1 to TRBJ1-3; no reliable D call. Trimming took off 0 bases at V and 3 bases at J, with 12 bases between the two ends. Germline loops: CDR1 SQVTM, CDR2 ANQGSEA. This CDR3 is built from 15 residues. This chain's CDR3 is CSVEETRGNGNTIYF. In DNA, the CDR3 is TGCAGCGTTGAAGAAACCCGAGGGAATGGAAACACCATATATTTT.

This clonotype has more than one count but fewer than ten. V usage is TRBV7-9 and J usage is TRBJ2-3, with D possibly matching TRBD2 (5 bases). The germline V and J ends were trimmed by 5 bases and 1 base, with 10 bases remaining between them. Germline assignment: CDR1 SEHNR and CDR2 FQNEAQ (reference sequence). This CDR3 region has 14 residues. CDR3 region: CASSKGSGTDTQYF. The CDR3 DNA sequence: TGTGCCAGCAGCAAGGGTAGCGGCACAGATACGCAGTATTTT.

This clonotype was detected many times. V is TRBV2 and J is TRBJ2-2; 12 bases match TRBD2. Trimming removed 2 bases from V and 3 bases from J; junction bases left unmatched: 4. The CDR3 is 17 residues long. Germline-derived CDR1 and CDR2 are SNHLY and FYNNEI. The CDR3 is CASSELAGGQYTGELFF. The CDR3 DNA reads as TGTGCCAGCAGTGAACTAGCGGGGGGGCAATACACCGGGGAGCTGTTTTTT.

This clonotype occurred a few times. The J gene is TRBJ2-4, the V gene TRBV28; D gene uncertain. Trimming took off 5 bases at V and 9 bases at J, with 11 bases between the two ends. The CDR3 sequence is 12 residues long. Germline V gene sequence: CDR1 MDHEN, CDR2 SYDVKM. CDR3 sequence reads: CASSLNPGIQYF. In DNA form, the CDR3 reads TGTGCCAGCAGTCTCAATCCGGGCATTCAGTACTTC. The whole variable domain, filled in from reference TRBV28 and TRBJ2-4, reads DVKVTQSSRYLVKRTGEKVFLECVQDMDHENMFWYRQDPGLGLRLIYFSYDVKMKEKGDIPEGYSVSREKKERFSLILESASTNQTSMYLCASSLNPGIQYFGAGTRLSVL.

J is TRBJ2-7 and V is TRBV10-3; no clear D. This CDR3 is built from 11 residues. Germline lookup yields CDR1 ENHRY and CDR2 SYGVKD. V lost 8 bases and J lost 0, with 5 bases in between. The CDR3 DNA reads TGTGCCATCGGGGACTCCTACGAGCAGTACTTC. The encoded protein is CAIGDSYEQYF.

This clonotype was picked up many times. The rearrangement links TRBV6-1 to TRBJ2-4, with a tentative D call TRBD2 (5 bases). This CDR3 contains 15 residues. CDR1 is MNHNS, CDR2 SASEGT, per germline. Between the trimmed V and J ends, which lost 4 bases and 8 bases, there was a span of 18 bases. This CDR3 reads CASSGGESGLYIQYF. CDR3 nucleotide sequence: TGTGCCAGCAGTGGTGGGGAGAGTGGACTTTACATTCAGTACTTC.

A few counts support this clonotype. The chain uses TRBV20-1 and TRBJ2-7, with TRBD2 matching 8 bases. This CDR3 is 13 amino acids long. Germline lookup yields CDR1 DFQATT and CDR2 SNEGSKA (reference sequence). The V segment lost 5 bases and the J segment 5 bases; nucleotides outside the gene matches: 8. CDR3 protein: CSAYRSGEDEQYF. CDR3 DNA sequence: TGCAGTGCTTACCGTAGCGGGGAGGACGAGCAGTACTTC.

This clonotype has at least ten counts. The chain uses TRBV3-1 and TRBJ2-3; D gene ambiguous. The CDR3 consists of 12 residues. V gave up 3 bases and J gave up 6 bases, with 7 bases separating them. Germline loops: CDR1 LGHDT, CDR2 YNNKEL (reference sequence). The CDR3 coding sequence is TGTGCCAGCAGCCAGGCAGAGGATACGCAGTATTTT. Its protein is CASSQAEDTQYF.

As for this clonotype: Given a far larger clone just one base away, this is likely a sequencing read error. The chain combines TRBV9 with TRBJ1-1; TRBD1 might be the D (5 bases). Germline lookup yields CDR1 SGDLS and CDR2 YYNGEE. The CDR3 is made up of 14 amino acids. CDR3 sequence (DNA): TGTACCAGCAGCCCGAGTGGGACGAACACTGAAGCTTTCTTT. Translating it yields CTSSPSGTNTEAFF.

Regarding this clonotype: A much larger clone differs from this one at a single base, so this may be a read error. CDR3 DNA: TGTGCCAGCAGTCGCTTGGGACTAAGGAACTACGAGCAGTACTTC. It translates to CASSRLGLRNYEQYF. The rearrangement links TRBV2 to TRBJ2-7; 7 bases map to TRBD2. The germline CDR1 and CDR2 sequences are SNHLY and FYNNEI. This CDR3 is 15 amino acids long. Trimming at V came to 5 bases and at J to 3 bases, leaving 10 bases not matched to a gene. Based on the CDR3 plus reference TRBV2 and TRBJ2-7, the full variable domain is EPEVTQTPSHQVTQMGQEVILRCVPISNHLYFYWYRQILGQKVEFLVSFYNNEISEKSEIFDDQFSVERPDGSNFTLKIRSTKLEDSAMYFCASSRLGLRNYEQYFGPGTRLTVT.

The chain couples TRBV2 to TRBJ2-3, with 11 bases matching TRBD1. The junction had 9 bases not matched to a gene; V was cut back by 8 bases and J by 5 bases. The CDR3 has 15 amino acids. Germline lookup yields CDR1 SNHLY and CDR2 FYNNEI. The DNA for the CDR3 is TGTGCCAGCCCCTTGCCGGGACAGGGGGGAGATACGCAGTATTTT. Translated, it gives CASPLPGQGGDTQYF.

This clonotype came up many times. The genes are TRBV18 and TRBJ1-2; D is possibly TRBD1 (5 bases). The CDR3 is made up of 11 amino acids. The ends were cut back, 6 bases at V and 6 bases at J, with 8 bases in the middle. The V gene's germline CDR1 is KGHSH and CDR2 LQKENI. DNA for the CDR3: TGTGCCAGCTCTACAGGAGATGGCTACACCTTC. Translation gives CASSTGDGYTF. Full variable domain (rest looked up from reference TRBV18 and TRBJ1-2): NAGVMQNPRHLVRRRGQEARLRCSPMKGHSHVYWYRQLPEEGLKFMVYLQKENIIDESGMPKERFSAEFPKEGPSILRIQQVVRGDSAAYFCASSTGDGYTFGSGTRLTVV.

This clonotype occurred many times. V usage is TRBV6-9 and J usage is TRBJ2-1; 10 nucleotides align to TRBD2. Germline V CDR1 and CDR2: MNHGY, SVAAGI. With V trimmed by 2 bases and J by 9 bases, 4 bases remained unmatched. The CDR3 loop spans 14 amino acids. The CDR3 region is CASSYSGGAFEQFF. The CDR3 bases are TGTGCCAGCAGTTATAGCGGGGGGGCCTTTGAGCAGTTCTTC.

Many counts were recorded for this clonotype. The chain has TRBV6-2 or TRBV6-3 and TRBJ2-1; 8 bases line up with TRBD1. Trimming cost V 0 bases and J 4 bases; bases outside gene matches: 8. CDR3 length equals 17 residues. CDR1 MNHEY and CDR2 SVGEGT come from the germline V gene. The CDR3 coding sequence is TGTGCCAGCAGTTACTCGTTGGGACAGGCACTTTACAATGAGCAGTTCTTC. Residues: CASSYSLGQALYNEQFF.

This clonotype appeared a few times. The chain joins TRBV29-1 to TRBJ2-1; D is uncertain. Germline CDR1 SQVTM, CDR2 ANQGSEA. The CDR3 is 14 residues long. The germline V and J ends were trimmed by 7 bases and 4 bases, with 17 bases remaining between them. CDR3 residues: CSAAVEVAYNEQFF. DNA of the CDR3: TGCAGCGCCGCGGTTGAGGTTGCGTACAATGAGCAGTTCTTC.

Ten or more counts support this clonotype. CDR3 amino acids: CASSYRRFSYEQYF. CDR3 coding DNA: TGTGCCAGCAGTTACAGGCGTTTCTCCTACGAGCAGTACTTC. This chain connects TRBV6-2 or TRBV6-3 to TRBJ2-7; D call uncertain. Deletions cut 2 bases from V and 0 bases from J, with 8 bases between. Germline CDR1 MNHEY, CDR2 SVGEGT. The CDR3 loop spans 14 amino acids.

This clonotype was found a few times. The chain couples TRBV5-1 to TRBJ2-5; D unresolved. Germline assignment: CDR1 SGHRS and CDR2 YFSETQ. Trimming took 0 bases from V and 1 from J, leaving 7 bases between them. The CDR3 spans 14 residues. The CDR3 coding sequence is TGCGCCAGCAGCTTGGTTTCCGTCCAAGAGACCCAGTACTTC. As protein: CASSLVSVQETQYF.